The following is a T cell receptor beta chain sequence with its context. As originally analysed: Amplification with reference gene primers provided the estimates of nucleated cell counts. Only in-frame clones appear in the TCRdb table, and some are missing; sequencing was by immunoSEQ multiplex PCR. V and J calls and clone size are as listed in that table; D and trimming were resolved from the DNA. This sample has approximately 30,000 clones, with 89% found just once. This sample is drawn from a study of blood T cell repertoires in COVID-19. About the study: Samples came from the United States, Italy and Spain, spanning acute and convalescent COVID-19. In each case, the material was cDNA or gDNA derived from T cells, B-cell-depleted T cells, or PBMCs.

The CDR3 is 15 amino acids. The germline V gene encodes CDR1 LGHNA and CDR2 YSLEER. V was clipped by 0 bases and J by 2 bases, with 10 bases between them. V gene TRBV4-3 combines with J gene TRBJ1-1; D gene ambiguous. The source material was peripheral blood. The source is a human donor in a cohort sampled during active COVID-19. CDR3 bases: TGCGCCAGCAGCCAAGATTTAGCAGTTAACACTGAAGCTTTCTTT. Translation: CASSQDLAVNTEAFF.